The 3 T cell receptor beta chains presented below share a single source sample, sequenced in a study of blood T cell repertoires in COVID-19. Sequenced by immunoSEQ multiplex PCR; TCRdb stores in-frame clones only, minus some. The sample includes some 260,000 clones, 65% to 90% of them seen just once. Specimen: PBMCs or T cells enriched from blood (not recorded which). The receptor source for this set is a man aged 40-50 years who had recovered from COVID-19.

This chain uses TRBV5-1 with TRBJ1-1; a possible D gene is TRBD1 (6 bases). Germline V lookup: CDR1 SGHRS, CDR2 YFSETQ. Trimming shortened V by 0 bases and J by 3 bases, and 27 bases separated the two germline ends. The CDR3 length is 20 residues. DNA of the CDR3: TGCGCCAGCAGCTTGGTCGGTGGGACACAGGGCCCACGGTTGGACACTGAAGCTTTCTTT. It yields the protein CASSLVGGTQGPRLDTEAFF.

The chain combines TRBV5-4 with TRBJ2-7, with TRBD2 matching 13 bases. The germline CDR1 and CDR2 sequences are SGHNT and YYREEE (reference sequence). With 4 bases clipped from V and 1 base from J, the junction kept 5 bases outside the gene matches. There are 16 residues in the CDR3. The CDR3 reads CASSPGLAGESYEQYF. CDR3 sequence (DNA): TGTGCCAGCAGCCCCGGACTAGCGGGGGAATCCTACGAGCAGTACTTC.

The chain is built from TRBV28 and TRBJ2-7; D gene unclear. CDR3 size: 13 residues. Deletions cut 1 base from V and 12 bases from J, with 16 bases between. Germline loops: CDR1 MDHEN, CDR2 SYDVKM. The CDR3 reads CASSLSTSSSRYF. As DNA, the CDR3 is TGTGCCAGCAGTTTATCGACTTCATCGAGCCGGTACTTC.